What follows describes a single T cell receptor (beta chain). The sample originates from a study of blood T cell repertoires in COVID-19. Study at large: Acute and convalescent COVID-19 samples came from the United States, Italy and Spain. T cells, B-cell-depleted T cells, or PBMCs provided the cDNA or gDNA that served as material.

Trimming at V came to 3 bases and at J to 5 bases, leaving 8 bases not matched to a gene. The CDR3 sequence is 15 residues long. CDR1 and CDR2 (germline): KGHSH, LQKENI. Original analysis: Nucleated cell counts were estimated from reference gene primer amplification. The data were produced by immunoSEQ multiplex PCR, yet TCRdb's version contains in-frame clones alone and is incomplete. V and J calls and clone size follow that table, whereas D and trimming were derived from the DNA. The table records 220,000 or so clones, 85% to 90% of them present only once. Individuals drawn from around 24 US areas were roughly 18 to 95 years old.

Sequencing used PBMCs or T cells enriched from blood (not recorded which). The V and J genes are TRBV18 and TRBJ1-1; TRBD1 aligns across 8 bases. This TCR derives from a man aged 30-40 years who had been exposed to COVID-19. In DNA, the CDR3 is TGTGCCAGCTCACCTACTACAGGGGGGAGGACTGAAGCTTTCTTT. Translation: CASSPTTGGRTEAFF.